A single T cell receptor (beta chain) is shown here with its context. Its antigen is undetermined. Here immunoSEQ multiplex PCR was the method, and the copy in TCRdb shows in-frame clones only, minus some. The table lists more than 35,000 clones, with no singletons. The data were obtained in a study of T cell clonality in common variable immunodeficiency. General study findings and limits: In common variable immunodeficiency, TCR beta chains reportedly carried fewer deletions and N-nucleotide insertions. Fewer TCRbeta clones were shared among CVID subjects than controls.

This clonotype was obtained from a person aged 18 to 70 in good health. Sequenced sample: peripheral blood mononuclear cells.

The CDR3 bases that were read are TGTGCCAGCAGCTCAATCTCAGATACC. Translation: CASSSISDT. The entire CDR3 protein is CASSSISDTYTF. The chain couples TRBV7-9 to TRBJ1-2; D is undetermined. The CDR3 goes on 3 residues after the read ends, and that part is filled in from the germline J gene. The V gene's germline CDR1 is SEHNR and CDR2 FQNEAQ (reference sequence). CDR3 length: 12 amino acids.